This TCR beta chain was captured in a study of blood T cell repertoires in COVID-19. Study background: PBMCs, B-cell-depleted T cells, or T cells provided the cDNA or gDNA that made up the material.

V lost 9 bases to trimming and J lost 1 base; unmatched junction nucleotides: 2. Germline values: CDR1 MNHEY, CDR2 SVGAGI. The CDR3 extends over 12 amino acids. How the authors handled the data: Reference gene primers were amplified, and this amplification served to estimate nucleated cell counts. The repertoire was sequenced with immunoSEQ multiplex PCR; TCRdb's copy has only in-frame clones and lacks some. From that table come the V and J calls and clone size; the DNA was used to work out D and trimming. The profile shows roughly 90,000 clones, approximately 80% of them singletons. The receptor comes from a woman between 65 and 79 years old with acute or convalescent COVID-19. The sequencing input was peripheral blood. V and J are TRBV6-5 and TRBJ1-1; 7 nucleotides line up with TRBD1. The CDR3, as DNA: TGTGCCAGTTACAGGGGGAACACTGAAGCTTTCTTT. The encoded protein is CASYRGNTEAFF.